The sequence of this T cell receptor (beta chain) was determined in a study of blood T cells in healthy people across ages. PCR was performed a second time for about 7 to 12 cycles using a sample-barcoded 5' primer and a J-beta primer mix. TCRdb re-analysed the 5' RACE reads in MiXCR, keeping a single row per CDR3 protein. The data show 550,000 to 600,000 distinct CDR3 sequences, about 25% seen once. Sequencing was done on a sample of blood. The TCR originated in a woman in her 70s in good health.

CDR3 sequence: CAISGPPVYGYTF. As DNA, the CDR3 is TGTGCCATCAGTGGCCCTCCGGTCTATGGCTACACCTTC. This sequence joins TRBV10-3 and TRBJ1-2; D unclear. The CDR3 sequence is 13 residues long. V lost 4 bases and J lost 4, with 10 bases in between. Germline values: CDR1 ENHRY, CDR2 SYGVKD.